These 28 T cell receptor beta chains originate from one sample sequenced in a study of cytomegalovirus exposure and HLA in healthy donors. PCR used 60 Vbeta primers and 13 Jbeta primers. TCRdb keeps only in-frame clones here, not all; method: immunoSEQ multiplex PCR. The sample records fewer than 100,000 clones, about 74% being singletons. Material for sequencing was PBMCs. The source is a female donor in good health and CMV-seronegative.

V gene TRBV6-5 combines with J gene TRBJ2-7; 8 bases are shared with TRBD1. V was pared by 5 bases and J by 7 bases, with 7 bases of the junction left unmatched. This CDR3 has 13 amino acids. CDR1 MNHEY and CDR2 SVGAGI come from the germline V gene. This chain's CDR3 is CASSQQGVGEQYF. DNA for the CDR3: TGTGCCAGCAGTCAACAGGGGGTCGGGGAGCAGTACTTC.

This chain links TRBV6-4 with TRBJ1-2; 8 bases line up with TRBD1. CDR3 length equals 16 residues. Looked up from germline, CDR1 is MRHNA and CDR2 is SNTAGT. After removal of 6 bases from V and 0 bases from J, the junction contained 9 bases not matched to a gene. The CDR3 here is CASRRGQAIPNYGYTF. The DNA of the CDR3 is TGTGCCAGCAGGAGGGGACAGGCAATCCCTAACTATGGCTACACCTTC.

V gene TRBV7-2 combines with J gene TRBJ2-7; D gene uncertain. The V end was cut by 5 bases, the J end by 1 base, with 18 bases between. Germline V gene sequence: CDR1 SGHTA, CDR2 FQGNSA. The CDR3 has 16 residues. The CDR3 here is CASSPEEEFYSYEQYF. The CDR3 nucleotides are TGTGCCAGCAGCCCCGAGGAAGAATTCTATTCCTACGAGCAGTACTTC.

The chain has TRBV7-9 and TRBJ2-7, with 9 bases aligning to TRBD1. V lost 6 bases to trimming and J lost 6 bases; unmatched junction nucleotides: 9. The CDR3 is made up of 14 amino acids. Germline V gene data show CDR1 as SEHNR and CDR2 as FQNEAQ (reference sequence). CDR3 nucleotides: TGTGCCAGCAGACCACAGGGGGCTTCTGGCGAGCAGTACTTC. It is translated as CASRPQGASGEQYF.

The chain has TRBV2 and TRBJ1-5; D ambiguous. Germline CDR1 SNHLY, CDR2 FYNNEI. Trimming pared 4 bases from V and 0 bases from J, leaving 13 bases between. This CDR3 is built from 16 residues. In nucleotides, the CDR3 is TGTGCCAGCAGTGTCGAGGGAATGTTTAGCAATCAGCCCCAGCATTTT. Translating gives CASSVEGMFSNQPQHF.

The V and J genes are TRBV29-1 and TRBJ1-2, with 7 bases fitting TRBD1. CDR1 is SQVTM and CDR2 is ANQGSEA in the germline V gene. The CDR3 sequence is 13 residues long. The trim removed 6 bases at V and 3 bases at J, leaving 7 bases unmatched. The CDR3 sequence: CSVYGTAYYGYTF. CDR3 sequence (DNA): TGCAGCGTCTACGGGACAGCCTACTATGGCTACACCTTC.

This sequence joins TRBV27 and TRBJ2-7, with TRBD2 matching 7 bases. The CDR3 contains 13 residues. V lost 2 bases, J lost 2 bases, and 0 bases stayed unmatched. Germline V gene sequence: CDR1 MNHEY, CDR2 SMNVEV (reference sequence). CDR3 coding DNA: TGTGCCAGCAGTTTAGCGGGGGCCTACGAGCAGTACTTC. Translated, it gives CASSLAGAYEQYF.

The chain recombines TRBV4-1 with TRBJ1-3, with D perhaps TRBD1 (6 bases). CDR3 length: 14 amino acids. Germline lookup yields CDR1 MGHRA and CDR2 YSYEKL. Trimming cost V 3 bases and J 8 bases, with 14 bases left between them. The CDR3 loop is CASSQGQQGDTIYF. The DNA of the CDR3 is TGCGCCAGCAGCCAGGGCCAACAGGGAGACACCATATATTTT.

The rearrangement joins TRBV28 to TRBJ2-1, with 8 bases matching TRBD1. V shed 5 bases and J 5 bases; nucleotides not matched to a gene: 8. Germline V gives CDR1 MDHEN, CDR2 SYDVKM. The CDR3 covers 15 residues. The chain's CDR3 is CASSLWTGPHNEQFF. For the CDR3, the DNA is TGTGCCAGCAGTCTGTGGACAGGGCCCCACAATGAGCAGTTCTTC.

This clone was observed once. The CDR3 sequence is CASSPRTGPTGELFF. The CDR3 nucleotides are TGTGCCAGCAGCCCGCGGACAGGCCCCACCGGGGAGCTGTTTTTT. V usage is TRBV11-3 and J usage is TRBJ2-2; TRBD1 matches at 7 bases. Germline V gene data show CDR1 as SGHNT and CDR2 as YENEEA. The CDR3 is 15 residues long. V was pared by 5 bases and J by 4 bases, with 7 bases of the junction left unmatched.

This chain joins TRBV11-2 and TRBJ2-7; 8 bases are a match to TRBD1. V lost 4 bases and J lost 2; bases outside the gene matches: 10. CDR3 length: 16 amino acids. Germline lookup yields CDR1 SGHAT and CDR2 FQNNGV. The DNA of the CDR3 is TGTGCCAGCAGCTCTGCGGACAGGGCGAAGACCTACGAGCAGTACTTC. Amino acids: CASSSADRAKTYEQYF.

This chain links TRBV18 with TRBJ2-2; 8 positions match TRBD2. Unmatched junction bases numbered 9, after V lost 4 bases and J lost 2 bases. CDR1 is KGHSH, CDR2 LQKENI, per germline. This CDR3 comprises 17 residues. The CDR3 sequence is CASSRETSGGNTGELFF. The CDR3 bases are TGTGCCAGCTCACGGGAAACTAGCGGAGGAAACACCGGGGAGCTGTTTTTT.

The chain uses TRBV30 and TRBJ2-1, with D maybe TRBD2 (6 bases). This CDR3 spans 16 amino acids. The V and J ends lost 3 bases and 7 bases respectively, with 22 bases between them. The germline CDR1 and CDR2 sequences are GTSNPN and SVGIG (reference sequence). The DNA for the CDR3 is TGTGCCTGGAGCTTAGCGGCAGGGAGGTCCCCAAATGAGCAGTTCTTC. Protein product: CAWSLAAGRSPNEQFF.

The chain carries TRBV11-3 and TRBJ1-1, with TRBD1 as a possible D gene (6 bases). The CDR3 has 14 residues. V dropped 3 bases and J dropped 4 bases, with 12 bases sitting between them. Looked up from germline, CDR1 is SGHNT and CDR2 is YENEEA. CDR3 sequence (DNA): TGTGCCAGCAGCTTGGAAGGGGGGGGCACTGAAGCTTTCTTT. Translated, it gives CASSLEGGGTEAFF.

The chain recombines TRBV9 with TRBJ2-3, with TRBD2 matching 7 bases. Germline V CDR1 and CDR2: SGDLS, YYNGEE. The CDR3 has 15 amino acids. Trimming removed 0 bases from V and 4 bases from J; junction bases left unmatched: 5. CDR3 coding DNA: TGTGCCAGCAGCGTAGGGGGAGGGGCGGCAGATACGCAGTATTTT. This gives the protein CASSVGGGAADTQYF.

This clone was observed a handful of times. The genes are TRBV2 and TRBJ2-3, with D unresolved. The V and J ends lost 5 bases and 2 bases respectively, with 8 bases between them. In germline, CDR1 is SNHLY, CDR2 FYNNEI. The CDR3 contains 13 residues. CDR3 nucleotides: TGTGCCAGCAGTCAGAGGATCACAGATACGCAGTATTTT. Translating gives CASSQRITDTQYF.

The rearrangement links TRBV4-1 to TRBJ2-7, with TRBD2 matching over 8 bases. The V gene end was trimmed by 0 bases and the J gene end by 0 bases; junction bases not matched to a gene: 16. The CDR3 spans 20 residues. The V gene's germline CDR1 is MGHRA and CDR2 YSYEKL. CDR3 region: CASSQDYKAGTSVSSYEQYF. The CDR3 DNA follows: TGCGCCAGCAGCCAAGATTACAAGGCAGGGACTAGTGTCAGCTCCTACGAGCAGTACTTC.

This sequence joins TRBV5-1 and TRBJ2-5; the match to TRBD1 covers 9 bases. The CDR3 runs 16 residues. The ends lost 3 bases at V and 1 base at J; junction bases unmatched: 7. The germline V gene has CDR1 SGHRS and CDR2 YFSETQ. In DNA, the CDR3 is TGCGCCAGCAGCTCCGGACAGGGGACCTTCCAAGAGACCCAGTACTTC. It is translated as CASSSGQGTFQETQYF.

CDR3 coding DNA: TGTGCCAGCAGCCAGACAGGGGTGGGAGCTTTCTTT. It translates to CASSQTGVGAFF. V usage is TRBV6-1 and J usage is TRBJ1-1; 8 bases are shared with TRBD1. This CDR3 contains 12 residues. With V trimmed by 6 bases and J by 10 bases, 7 bases remained unmatched. Germline lookup yields CDR1 MNHNS and CDR2 SASEGT.

The chain recombines TRBV19 with TRBJ2-3, with TRBD1 as a possible D gene (6 bases). Germline loops: CDR1 LNHDA, CDR2 SQIVND (reference sequence). This CDR3 is built from 15 residues. V gave up 6 bases and J gave up 3 bases, with 16 bases separating them. The CDR3 region has the DNA TGTGCCAGTAGCCGCACAGGGATCAATACAGATACGCAGTATTTT. It specifies CASSRTGINTDTQYF.

V gene TRBV27 combines with J gene TRBJ1-2; D is perhaps TRBD1 (5 bases). Looked up from germline, CDR1 is MNHEY and CDR2 is SMNVEV (reference sequence). With 0 bases removed from V and 1 base from J, the gap between germline ends came to 18 bases. The CDR3 is 18 amino acids. In DNA, the CDR3 is TGTGCCAGCAGTTTATCCAGATTCGGGGGACCCAGTAACTATGGCTACACCTTC. Encoded protein: CASSLSRFGGPSNYGYTF.

The sample holds a few counts of this clone. The CDR3 nucleotides are TGTGCCAGCAGTGAATCGGCCGTTGGGACTAGACCCTACGAGCAGTACTTC. Translated, it gives CASSESAVGTRPYEQYF. The V call is TRBV2, the J call TRBJ2-7; TRBD2 agrees at 8 bases. Germline V gene data show CDR1 as SNHLY and CDR2 as FYNNEI. The CDR3 sequence is 17 residues long. The V gene end was trimmed by 2 bases and the J gene end by 2 bases; junction bases not matched to a gene: 11.

The rearrangement joins TRBV5-1 to TRBJ2-3; 7 nucleotides match TRBD2. V lost 3 bases and J lost 0; bases outside the gene matches: 10. CDR1 and CDR2 (germline): SGHRS, YFSETQ. The CDR3 spans 17 residues. The DNA for the CDR3 is TGCGCCAGCAGCTCGGCTACTAGCGATTCTAGCACAGATACGCAGTATTTT. Protein product: CASSSATSDSSTDTQYF.

The chain joins TRBV5-1 to TRBJ2-7; D is unresolved. Germline-derived CDR1 and CDR2 are SGHRS and YFSETQ. The CDR3 consists of 13 residues. V shed 0 bases and J shed 6 bases, with 10 bases lying between them. The DNA for the CDR3 is TGCGCCAGCAGCTTGGGACCTAGGAGCGAGCAGTACTTC. Translating it yields CASSLGPRSEQYF.

The genes are TRBV28 and TRBJ2-3; 8 nucleotides align to TRBD2. Losses at the gene ends were 8 bases for V and 0 bases for J; bases not matched to a gene: 7. Per germline, CDR1 MDHEN and CDR2 SYDVKM. The CDR3 contains 15 residues. This CDR3 reads CASSSSGGSTDTQYF. Written as DNA, the CDR3 is TGTGCCAGCTCAAGCAGCGGGGGCAGCACAGATACGCAGTATTTT.

This chain links TRBV7-2 with TRBJ1-5; tentative D call: TRBD1 (5 bases). V was trimmed by 5 bases and J by 7 bases, leaving 18 bases between them. This CDR3 comprises 15 residues. Germline-derived CDR1 and CDR2 are SGHTA and FQGNSA. CDR3 sequence (DNA): TGTGCCAGCAGCGACCCCCGGATAGGGGCGCAGCCCCAGCATTTT. This translates into CASSDPRIGAQPQHF.

The chain has TRBV5-5 and TRBJ1-5, with D unresolved. The CDR3 is made up of 14 amino acids. Looked up from germline, CDR1 is SGHKS and CDR2 is YYEKEE (reference sequence). Trimming took off 3 bases at V and 7 bases at J, with 14 bases between the two ends. This CDR3 reads CASSSMSGEQPQHF. The CDR3 region has the DNA TGTGCCAGCAGCTCCATGAGCGGGGAACAGCCCCAGCATTTT.

V gene TRBV5-1 combines with J gene TRBJ2-3; 9 bases align to TRBD2. Germline CDR1 reads SGHRS; CDR2 reads YFSETQ. V shed 1 base and J 3 bases; nucleotides not matched to a gene: 9. The CDR3 totals 17 residues. This CDR3 reads CASSLYIGGGATDTQYF. Here the CDR3 DNA reads TGCGCCAGCAGCTTGTATATTGGCGGGGGGGCAACAGATACGCAGTATTTT.